The rows below give T cell receptor beta chains drawn from one sample of a study of CD8+ T cells in alopecia areata. The method was immunoSEQ multiplex PCR; TCRdb's version includes in-frame clones alone and lacks a portion of them. This sample has fewer than 200,000 clones, with less than 70% found just once. This material consisted of CD4+ T cells sorted from blood, taken at week 24, from a patient treated with tofacitinib. The receptors here all came from a human donor with alopecia areata. Each CDR3 is given with its conserved first and last residue. A D gene is named only where the DNA matches it firmly. Clone size is not always given. Where it is, it says once, few, many or a class for expanded clones.

J gene	D gene	V gene	clone size	CDR3 DNA	CDR3 protein
TRBJ1-4	NA	TRBV6-5	NA	TGTGCCAGCAGTTACTCGACAGGTTGGGAAAAACTGTTTTTT	CASSYSTGWEKLFF
TRBJ1-1	NA	TRBV5-6	NA	TGTGCCAGCAGCTTGGTAGCAGGCTGGAACACTGAAGCTTTCTTT	CASSLVAGWNTEAFF
TRBJ2-5	NA	TRBV5-4	NA	TGTGCCAGCAGCCCCACAGGGTTAGGGACCCAGTACTTC	CASSPTGLGTQYF
TRBJ2-1	NA	TRBV29-1	many	TGCAGCGTGGTCAGGGACCCGAGCTCCTACAATGAGCAGTTCTTC	CSVVRDPSSYNEQFF
TRBJ2-3	NA	TRBV15	NA	TGTGCCACCAGCTCGAGAGACACAGATACGCAGTATTTT	CATSSRDTDTQYF
TRBJ1-1	NA	TRBV29-1	NA	TGCAGCGTCCGGACAATGGAGAACACTGAAGCTTTCTTT	CSVRTMENTEAFF
TRBJ1-2	NA	TRBV5-1	NA	TGCGCCAGCAGCTTGGAGACCGGGACAAGCGGGGGCTACACCTTC	CASSLETGTSGGYTF
TRBJ2-3	NA	TRBV7-9	NA	TGTGCCAGCAGCTTGGTGGATACGCAGTATTTT	CASSLVDTQYF
TRBJ1-4	NA	TRBV9	once	TGTGCCAGCAGCGCTAACGCTCACCACAGGACTGGAGATGAAAAACTGTTTTTT	CASSANAHHRTGDEKLFF
TRBJ1-1	NA	TRBV29-1	NA	TGCAGCGCCACCTCGGGAGAGCGTGCTTTCTTT	CSATSGERAFF
TRBJ2-3	TRBD2	TRBV19	NA	TGTGCCAGTAGTAGTAGCGGGGGGCGCTCAGATACGCAGTATTTT	CASSSSGGRSDTQYF
TRBJ1-6	NA	TRBV2	NA	TGTGCCAGCAGTGCGTCTCAGGGATATAATTCACCCCTCCACTTT	CASSASQGYNSPLHF
TRBJ2-5	TRBD1	TRBV6-1	few	TGTGCCAGCAGCCGGGACAGGGATGGTAAGACCCAGTACTTC	CASSRDRDGKTQYF
TRBJ2-7	NA	TRBV30	few	TGTGCCTGGAGTGTAGGGGGATACTACGAGCAGTACTTC	CAWSVGGYYEQYF
TRBJ2-5	NA	TRBV30	NA	TGTGCCTGGAGTGTACGAGAGGGGCGAGAGACCCAGTACTTC	CAWSVREGRETQYF
TRBJ1-1	NA	TRBV7-9	NA	TGTGCCAGCAGCCACCAGAGGCGGAACACTGAAGCTTTCTTT	CASSHQRRNTEAFF
TRBJ2-4	TRBD2	TRBV5-1	NA	TGCGCCAGCAGCTTGTACGGGACTAGCGGGGGAGACATTCAGTACTTC	CASSLYGTSGGDIQYF
TRBJ1-1	NA	TRBV29-1	few	TGCAGCGTTGGCCCTTTCCACGGGACTGAAGCTTTCTTT	CSVGPFHGTEAFF
TRBJ1-2	NA	TRBV2	NA	TGTGCCAGCGACCCCGACGGCTACTATGGCTACACCTTC	CASDPDGYYGYTF
TRBJ2-7	TRBD2	TRBV4-3	few	TGCGCCAGCAGCCAAGCTAGCGGGGGGATCTACGAGCAGTACTTC	CASSQASGGIYEQYF
TRBJ2-7	TRBD1	TRBV25-1	NA	TGTGCCAGCAGTGACCGGGACAGGGGTTCCTACGAGCAGTACTTC	CASSDRDRGSYEQYF
TRBJ2-5	NA	TRBV5-1	few	TGCGCCAGCAGCGAACCAGGGACGGGTCAAGAGACCCAGTACTTC	CASSEPGTGQETQYF
TRBJ1-1	NA	TRBV7-9	NA	TGTGCCAGCAGCCGAGTAGGGGTGAACACTGAAGCTTTCTTT	CASSRVGVNTEAFF
TRBJ2-5	NA	TRBV20-1	NA	TGCAGTGCTGCGGTACTGGAGACCCAGTACTTC	CSAAVLETQYF
TRBJ2-1	NA	TRBV7-6	NA	TGTGCCAGCAGCTTAGATTCAGCCCCCTACAATGAGCAGTTCTTC	CASSLDSAPYNEQFF
TRBJ2-7	TRBD1	TRBV5-1	NA	TGCGCCAGCAGCCAAGGGTTGACAGGGGTCTCCTACGAGCAGTACTTC	CASSQGLTGVSYEQYF
TRBJ1-1	NA	TRBV29-1	few	TGCAGCGTTGAAGGTTTAAACACTGAAGCTTTCTTT	CSVEGLNTEAFF
TRBJ1-1	NA	TRBV13	NA	TGTGCCAGCAGCTACCCTTCAGAGTCCAGGGAAGCTTTCTTT	CASSYPSESREAFF
TRBJ1-1	NA	TRBV4-2	NA	TGTGCCAGCAGCCAAGATTGGAACACTGAAGCTTTCTTT	CASSQDWNTEAFF
TRBJ2-3	NA	TRBV6-6	NA	TGTGCCAGCAGTTACTCACAGGAAAGGTCGGATACGCAGTATTTT	CASSYSQERSDTQYF
TRBJ2-2	TRBD2	TRBV25-1	NA	TGTGCCAGCAGTGAAAGTGTTGGGACTATGGGGACCGGGGAGCTGTTTTTT	CASSESVGTMGTGELFF
TRBJ1-2	NA	TRBV19	NA	TGTGCCAGTAGTATTCTGACAGCTTCTAACTATGGCTACACCTTC	CASSILTASNYGYTF
TRBJ2-7	NA	TRBV27	once	TGTGCCAGTGTCGGGACGGTTCCCTACGAGCAGTACTTC	CASVGTVPYEQYF
TRBJ2-3	TRBD2	TRBV4-1	NA	TGCGCCAGCAGCCAAACAGGACTAGCTTTAGATACGCAGTATTTT	CASSQTGLALDTQYF
TRBJ2-7	NA	TRBV15	few	TGTGCCACCAGCAGAGCCACAGGGGAGCAGTACTTC	CATSRATGEQYF
TRBJ2-7	NA	TRBV29-1	few	TGCAGCGTGGGGGGTTTTGGGTATGGCGAGCAGTACTTC	CSVGGFGYGEQYF
TRBJ2-7	NA	TRBV5-1	NA	TGCGCCAGCAGCTTGGCGGTATCCTACGAGCAGTACTTC	CASSLAVSYEQYF
TRBJ2-7	NA	TRBV6-5	NA	TGTGCCAGCAGGAGGGGTTCCAACGAGCAGTACTTC	CASRRGSNEQYF
TRBJ2-5	NA	TRBV7-6	NA	TGTGCCAGCAGCACAGGACAGAGCCAAGAGACCCAGTACTTC	CASSTGQSQETQYF
TRBJ2-7	TRBD1	TRBV29-1	NA	TGCAGCGTGGAGGGGACAGGGGGGTCCGAGCAGTACTTC	CSVEGTGGSEQYF
TRBJ2-5	TRBD2	TRBV29-1	NA	TGCAGCGTACTAGCGGGGAGGGAGACCCAGTACTTC	CSVLAGRETQYF
TRBJ1-6	NA	TRBV27	NA	TGTGCCAGCAGTTACGCGAACGGCAATTCACCCCTCCACTTT	CASSYANGNSPLHF
TRBJ1-1	NA	TRBV4-1	NA	TGCGCCAGCAGCCAAGACGGGGGGACCACTGAAGCTTTCTTT	CASSQDGGTTEAFF
TRBJ2-2	NA	TRBV29-1	NA	TGCAGCGGGGGGCGGTACACCGGGGAGCTGTTTTTT	CSGGRYTGELFF
TRBJ1-5	NA	TRBV7-2	NA	TGTGCCAGCAGCTCCCGAGATCAGCCCCAGCATTTT	CASSSRDQPQHF
TRBJ2-1	NA	TRBV12-5	NA	TGTGCTAGTGGCCTACAGGCGGGTGAGCAGTTCTTC	CASGLQAGEQFF
TRBJ1-5	TRBD1	TRBV7-2	NA	TGTGCCAGCAGCCCCAGGACAGGGTTTGGTCAGCCCCAGCATTTT	CASSPRTGFGQPQHF
TRBJ2-3	NA	TRBV5-1	NA	TGCGCCAGCAGCTTGCTGGCATATGGGGATACGCAGTATTTT	CASSLLAYGDTQYF
TRBJ2-3	NA	TRBV5-6	NA	TGTGCCAGCAGCTTCTTATCAGATACGCAGTATTTT	CASSFLSDTQYF
TRBJ1-2	TRBD1	TRBV29-1	NA	TGCAGCACAATAAAGGGTAGGGGGCCTTACAACTATGGCTACACCTTC	CSTIKGRGPYNYGYTF
TRBJ1-2	TRBD1	TRBV29-1	NA	TGCAGCGTTGTGGAGGGGGCGGACTATGGCTACACCTTC	CSVVEGADYGYTF
TRBJ2-7	NA	TRBV29-1	NA	TGCAGCGTTGTTTCGGGGACGGTCTACGAGCAGTACTTC	CSVVSGTVYEQYF
TRBJ2-5	NA	TRBV7-2	NA	TGTGCCAGCAGCCCCGTGGGCCGGGGGCAAGAGACCCAGTACTTC	CASSPVGRGQETQYF
TRBJ1-3	NA	TRBV30	NA	TGTGCCTGGAGTGAGCCCTTGAACACCATATATTTT	CAWSEPLNTIYF
TRBJ2-7	TRBD1	TRBV6-5	NA	TGTGCCAGCAGTTACCAGGACAGGTATTCCTACGAGCAGTACTTC	CASSYQDRYSYEQYF
TRBJ2-3	TRBD1	TRBV29-1	NA	TGCAGCGTGCAAATCTCCGGGACAGGGTATTATTTT	CSVQISGTGYYF
TRBJ2-2	TRBD1	TRBV25-1	once	TGTGCCAGCACAACAGGGGGTTACACCGGGGAGCTGTTTTTT	CASTTGGYTGELFF
TRBJ1-2	NA	TRBV5-1	NA	TGCGCCAGCAGCCTAGGAGGGGGTACGAACTATGGCTACACCTTC	CASSLGGGTNYGYTF
TRBJ2-1	TRBD2	TRBV4-1	NA	TGCGCCAGCAGCCAAGAAGCCGGGACTAGTGTCCTGCAGTTCTTC	CASSQEAGTSVLQFF
TRBJ1-5	NA	TRBV9	NA	TGTGCCAGCAGCCCCGGGCTCAATCAGCCCCAGCATTTT	CASSPGLNQPQHF